This T cell receptor (beta chain) was obtained from a study of naive and memory T cell subsets. CD4 T cells were positively selected, then CD8 T cells from the CD4-negative fraction. Cells stained for CD3, CD4, CD8, CD45RA and CD27 were sorted into four subsets. V lost 7 bases to trimming and J lost 0 bases, with 10 bases between them. CDR1 SQVTM and CDR2 ANQGSEA come from the germline V gene. The CDR3 has 14 residues. Two oligonucleotides, mixed equimolar, formed the beta constant-region primer covering TRBC1 and TRBC2. TCRdb processed the UMI-ligation and nested PCR reads anew with MiXCR; each CDR3 protein has one entry. The sample consists of tens of thousands of distinct CDR3 sequences, around 13% of them appearing once. Comments on this clonotype: Antigen specificity is unknown.

The study's findings and limits: Findings for naive and memory subsets could not be checked against ground truth. In naive cells, over 85% of TCR sequences were seen only once.

Sequencing used central memory CD4+ T cells from blood. This chain joins TRBV29-1 and TRBJ2-6, with a possible D match to TRBD1 (5 bases). The sequence derives from a human donor in good health. The CDR3 here is CSAAGISGANVLTF. CDR3 sequence (DNA): TGCAGCGCCGCAGGGATCTCTGGGGCCAACGTCCTGACTTTC.